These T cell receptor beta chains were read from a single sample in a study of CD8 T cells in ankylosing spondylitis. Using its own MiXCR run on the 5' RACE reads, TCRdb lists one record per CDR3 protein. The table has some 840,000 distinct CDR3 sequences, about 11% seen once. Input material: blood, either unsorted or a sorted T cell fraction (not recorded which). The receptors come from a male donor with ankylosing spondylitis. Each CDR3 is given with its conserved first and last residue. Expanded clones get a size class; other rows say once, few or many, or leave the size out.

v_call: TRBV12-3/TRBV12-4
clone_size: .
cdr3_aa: CASTPVSLANTGELFF

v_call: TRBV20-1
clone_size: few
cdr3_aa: CSAPEQYGYTF

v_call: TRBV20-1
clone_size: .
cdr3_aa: CSARAGTGVTEAFF

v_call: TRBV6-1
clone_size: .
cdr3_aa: CASSVYDSPGGYGYTF

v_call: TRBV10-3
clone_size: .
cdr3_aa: CAISVQGAEETQYF

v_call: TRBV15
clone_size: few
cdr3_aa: CATSRVSYEQFF

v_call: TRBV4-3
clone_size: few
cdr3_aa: CASSQDLQYEQYF

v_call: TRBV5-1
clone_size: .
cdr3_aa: CASSFTGTSGDEQYF

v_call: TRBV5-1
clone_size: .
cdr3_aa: CASSLGLAGDRGDEQFF

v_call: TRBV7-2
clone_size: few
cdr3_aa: CASSSRDRVYTEAFF

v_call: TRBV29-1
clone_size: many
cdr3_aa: CSVVQSSADTQYF

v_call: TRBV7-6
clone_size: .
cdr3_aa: CASSRYPRGRGSTDTQYF

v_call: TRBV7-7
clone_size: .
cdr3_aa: CASSTHPDGRGETQYF

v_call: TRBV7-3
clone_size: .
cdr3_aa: CASSLSKAGANVLTF

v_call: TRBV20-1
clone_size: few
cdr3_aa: CSAPPSGGQNIQYF

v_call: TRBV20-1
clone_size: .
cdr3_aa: CSARLISGRETQYF

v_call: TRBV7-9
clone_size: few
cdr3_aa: CASSLAGQGPYGYTF

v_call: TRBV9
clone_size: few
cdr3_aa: CASSVGSFRNEQFF

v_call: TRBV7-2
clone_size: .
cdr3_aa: CASSSPERLSSYEQYF

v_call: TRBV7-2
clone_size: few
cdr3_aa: CASSLDGVQGYTF

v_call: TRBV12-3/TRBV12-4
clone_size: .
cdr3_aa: CASSLEQPGSEQYF

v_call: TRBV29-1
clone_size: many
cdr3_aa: CSVDRLAGGNEQFF

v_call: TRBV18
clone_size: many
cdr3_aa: CASSPPEGLITDTQYF

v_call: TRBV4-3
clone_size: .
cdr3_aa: CASSQDPQVRDSPLHF

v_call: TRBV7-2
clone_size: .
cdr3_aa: CASSLPGLTYNEQFF

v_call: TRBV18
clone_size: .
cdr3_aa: CASSPPDRGTGELFF